These 18 T cell receptor beta chains originate from one sample sequenced in a study of naive and memory T cell subsets. An equimolar mix of two oligonucleotides served as the beta constant-region primer for TRBC1 and TRBC2. TCRdb passed the UMI-ligation and nested PCR reads through MiXCR, listing each CDR3 protein once. Among under 100,000 distinct CDR3 sequences listed, about 7% were seen once. Specimen: central memory CD4+ T cells from blood. The receptors stem from a human donor in good health.

This clonotype was detected many times. This chain connects TRBV7-9 to TRBJ1-2; 8 bases align to TRBD1. Germline values: CDR1 SEHNR, CDR2 FQNEAQ (reference sequence). The CDR3 has 17 residues. Germline trimming cut 0 bases from V and 2 bases from J; bases unmatched to any gene: 8. CDR3 sequence: CASSLASPTGDNYGYTF. In nucleotides, the CDR3 is TGTGCCAGCAGCTTAGCTTCTCCGACAGGGGACAACTATGGCTACACCTTC.

This clonotype has at least ten counts. This chain uses TRBV28 with TRBJ1-1, with 11 positions matching TRBD1. CDR1 and CDR2 (germline): MDHEN, SYDVKM. The length of the CDR3 is 15 residues. J was trimmed by 11 bases and V by 4 bases; bases with no gene match: 12. Here the CDR3 DNA reads TGTGCCAGCAGTTCGGCCGGGACAGGGGGAGTCGAGGCTTTCTTT. This codes for CASSSAGTGGVEAFF.

This clonotype has a count of ten or more. The chain recombines TRBV14 with TRBJ1-3; D is uncertain. Trimming took 7 bases from V and 0 from J, leaving 13 bases between them. Germline lookup yields CDR1 SGHDN and CDR2 FVKESK. The CDR3 runs to 15 residues. The CDR3 spells CASTPTGDSGNTIYF. The CDR3 DNA sequence: TGTGCCAGCACGCCAACCGGCGACTCTGGAAACACCATATATTTT.

Only a few counts were recorded for this clonotype. The J gene is TRBJ2-7, the V gene TRBV12-3 or TRBV12-4, with 9 bases aligning to TRBD2. CDR3 length: 14 residues. V shed 7 bases and J 1 base; nucleotides not matched to a gene: 5. The CDR3 reads CASTRGGVSYEQYF. The CDR3 region has the DNA TGTGCCAGCACCCGCGGGGGGGTATCCTACGAGCAGTACTTC.

The chain combines TRBV7-2 with TRBJ2-2; the D gene is possibly TRBD2 (5 bases). The CDR3 contains 14 residues. Germline V gene data show CDR1 as SGHTA and CDR2 as FQGNSA. Trimming took 4 bases from V and 7 from J, leaving 13 bases between them. CDR3 sequence: CASSSRVEGGELFF. CDR3 coding DNA: TGTGCCAGCAGCTCTAGGGTAGAGGGCGGGGAGCTGTTTTTT.

In its sample, this clonotype was seen a few times. The chain joins TRBV2 to TRBJ1-5, with D possibly TRBD1 on 6 matching bases. V shed 5 bases and J shed 0 bases, with 11 bases lying between them. Per germline, CDR1 SNHLY and CDR2 FYNNEI. This CDR3 has 15 amino acids. The CDR3 here is CASSRTDHSNQPQHF. In nucleotides, the CDR3 is TGTGCCAGCAGTCGGACAGACCATAGCAATCAGCCCCAGCATTTT.

The gene calls are TRBV4-2 and TRBJ2-2; no reliable D call. CDR1 and CDR2 from the germline V gene are LGHNA and YNFKEQ. The CDR3 has 17 residues. V was shortened by 1 base and J by 1 base, with 13 bases between the two germline ends. The CDR3 region is CASSQGVSAGNTGELFF. CDR3 in DNA: TGTGCCAGCAGCCAAGGAGTAAGCGCAGGGAACACCGGGGAGCTGTTTTTT.

Concerning this clonotype itself: A read error may explain this, as a much larger clone is one base away. The chain employs TRBV6-6 and TRBJ2-5, with D perhaps matching TRBD1 (6 bases). Trimming removed 6 bases from V and 4 bases from J, with 15 bases in between. This CDR3 contains 14 residues. From germline, CDR1 is MNHNY and CDR2 SVGAGI (reference sequence). CDR3 sequence reads: CASRETGRTETQYF. The CDR3 bases are TGTGCCAGCAGGGAGACAGGAAGGACAGAGACCCAGTACTTC.

This clonotype showed up just a few times. The chain has TRBV29-1 and TRBJ2-7, with a tentative D call TRBD1 (6 bases). Trimming took off 6 bases at V and 4 bases at J, with 19 bases between the two ends. The CDR3 is 14 amino acids. Germline CDR1 and CDR2: SQVTM and ANQGSEA. The CDR3 DNA is TGCAGCGTCAGCAAGGGGGAACTACTATACGAGCAGTACTTC. Translating gives CSVSKGELLYEQYF.

The rearrangement joins TRBV21-1 to TRBJ2-1; the table's D call TRBD1 went unverified against the DNA. TRBV21-1 has pseudogene status. CDR3 length: 15 amino acids. CDR3 residues: CASSWGGQQDNEQIF. The CDR3, as DNA: TGTGCCAGCAGTTGGGGGGGACAGCAAGACAATGAGCAGATCTTC.

CDR3 nucleotides: TGTGCCAGCAGCCGACGGAAACCGGGACTAGCGGAGCTTGAGCAGTTCTTC. Its protein product is CASSRRKPGLAELEQFF. The chain has TRBV7-8 and TRBJ2-1, with 11 bases lining up with TRBD2. Germline V gives CDR1 SGHVS, CDR2 FQNEAQ. CDR3 length: 17 residues. V lost 5 bases and J lost 9; bases outside the gene matches: 15.

This clonotype was detected ten times or more. The gene calls are TRBV7-8 and TRBJ2-1; tentative D call: TRBD2 (7 bases). The germline CDR1 and CDR2 sequences are SGHVS and FQNEAQ. There are 17 residues in the CDR3. V was trimmed by 7 bases and J by 1 base, leaving 20 bases between them. This CDR3 reads CASIRGGGGASYNEQFF. DNA of the CDR3: TGTGCCAGCATTCGAGGAGGCGGGGGCGCTTCCTACAATGAGCAGTTCTTC. Full variable domain (outside the CDR3, taken from reference TRBV7-8 and TRBJ2-1): GAGVSQSPRYKVAKRGQDVALRCDPISGHVSLFWYQQALGQGPEFLTYFQNEAQLDKSGLPSDRFFAERPEGSVSTLKIQRTQQEDSAVYLCASIRGGGGASYNEQFFGPGTRLTVL.

Many counts were recorded for this clonotype. V and J are TRBV5-4 and TRBJ2-7; 10 nucleotides match TRBD1. The CDR3 is 14 residues long. CDR1 is SGHNT, CDR2 YYREEE, per germline (reference sequence). The junction had 9 bases not matched to a gene; V was cut back by 6 bases and J by 6 bases. For the CDR3, the DNA is TGTGCCAGCAACCACCGGGACAGGGGATCCGAGCAGTACTTC. This translates into CASNHRDRGSEQYF. The full variable domain, its missing parts supplied by reference TRBV5-4 and TRBJ2-7, is ETGVTQSPTHLIKTRGQQVTLRCSSQSGHNTVSWYQQALGQGPQFIFQYYREEENGRGNFPPRFSGLQFPNYSSELNVNALELDDSALYLCASNHRDRGSEQYFGPGTRLTVT.

This clonotype was seen repeatedly, ten times or more. V usage is TRBV20-1 and J usage is TRBJ1-4; D is possibly TRBD1 (5 bases). The CDR3 consists of 16 residues. The germline CDR1 and CDR2 sequences are DFQATT and SNEGSKA (reference sequence). Trimming took off 4 bases at V and 7 bases at J, with 22 bases between the two ends. For the CDR3, the DNA is TGCAGTGCTACCAAAGGCAGGGCCGGGGGAGCTGAAAAACTGTTTTTT. Translated, it gives CSATKGRAGGAEKLFF.

This clonotype was detected a few times. The chain recombines TRBV7-3 with TRBJ2-1, with D tentatively TRBD2 (5 bases). Germline assignment: CDR1 SGHTA and CDR2 FQGTGA. Trimming left V 0 bases short and J 7 bases short, with 7 bases between. CDR3 size: 13 residues. The CDR3 here is CASSLTGGNEQFF. The CDR3 DNA reads as TGTGCCAGCAGCTTAACGGGCGGGAATGAGCAGTTCTTC.

This clonotype came up many times. J is TRBJ1-6 and V is TRBV12-3 or TRBV12-4; 9 nucleotides line up with TRBD1. The CDR3 covers 15 residues. With V trimmed by 5 bases and J by 9 bases, 8 bases remained unmatched. The CDR3 loop reads CASSGRQGGSSPLHF. In DNA form, the CDR3 reads TGTGCCAGCAGTGGTCGACAGGGGGGAAGTTCACCCCTCCACTTT.

The CDR3 DNA reads TGTGCCAGCAGCATGAGCGGGAGTGCCAAAAACATTCAGTACTTC. Translation: CASSMSGSAKNIQYF. V and J are TRBV7-9 and TRBJ2-4, with 8 nucleotides matching TRBD2. The CDR3 runs 15 residues. Germline V gives CDR1 SEHNR, CDR2 FQNEAQ (reference sequence). Trimming cost V 5 bases and J 1 base; bases outside gene matches: 4.

The chain carries TRBV5-1 and TRBJ2-1; D is perhaps TRBD1 or TRBD2 (5 bases each). The length of the CDR3 is 15 residues. Germline V lookup: CDR1 SGHRS, CDR2 YFSETQ. Trimming left V 0 bases short and J 10 bases short, with 17 bases between. The CDR3 region is CASSLGGTSSLEQFF. As DNA, the CDR3 is TGCGCCAGCAGCTTGGGGGGGACCAGCTCACTGGAGCAGTTCTTC.